Listed below are T cell receptor beta chains from one sample, sequenced in a study of cytomegalovirus exposure and HLA in healthy donors. TCRdb's table, derived via immunoSEQ multiplex PCR, lists solely in-frame clones and lacks some. The sample includes some 220,000 clones, 78% of them seen just once. The sequenced material came from PBMCs. The receptor source for this set is a boy younger than 18 in good health and CMV-seronegative. The CDR3 runs from the conserved cysteine through the conserved F or W. A D gene is named only where the DNA matches it firmly. Clone size, where shown, is once, few, many, or a class for clones that have expanded.

size,D,J,V,DNA,CDR3
few,TRBD1,TRBJ1-1,TRBV7-9,TGTGCCAGCAGCTCTCAGACAGGGGCAGAAGCTTTCTTT,CASSSQTGAEAFF
NA,TRBD1,TRBJ2-3,TRBV2,TGTGCCATACCGGGACAGTCCACAGATACGCAGTATTTT,CAIPGQSTDTQYF
NA,NA,TRBJ1-2,TRBV5-1,TGCGCCAGCAGCGGGGGGGACCCCGTCGATGGCTACACCTTC,CASSGGDPVDGYTF
few,NA,TRBJ1-6,TRBV27,TGTGCCAGCAGTTTAAAGGGCACAGGGACTAATAATTCACCCCTCCACTTT,CASSLKGTGTNNSPLHF
few,TRBD1,TRBJ1-1,TRBV4-1,TGCGCCAGCAGCCAGGCACGGGACAGGGGCACTGAAGCTTTCTTT,CASSQARDRGTEAFF
NA,NA,TRBJ2-7,TRBV7-9,TGTGCCAGCAGCTTAGCCGCGGGCTCCTACGAGCAGTACTTC,CASSLAAGSYEQYF
NA,NA,TRBJ1-3,TRBV6-6,TGTGCCAGCAGTTACGTCGGACAATTAAGGACCATATATTTT,CASSYVGQLRTIYF
NA,NA,TRBJ1-3,TRBV19,TGTGCCAGTAGTCCCCTCGAGCCGAGCTCTGGAAACACCATATATTTT,CASSPLEPSSGNTIYF
few,NA,TRBJ2-5,TRBV5-1,TGCGCCAGCAGCTTGGGAAGGGGGCAAGAGACCCAGTACTTC,CASSLGRGQETQYF
NA,NA,TRBJ1-5,TRBV6-1,TGTGCCAGTCGAGGCAGGGAAGGAGGCAATCAGCCCCAGCATTTT,CASRGREGGNQPQHF
NA,NA,TRBJ1-2,TRBV19,TGTGCCAGTAGTATATCCCCACGGTGGTACGGCTACACCTTC,CASSISPRWYGYTF
NA,NA,TRBJ2-7,TRBV9,TGTGCCAGCAGCGTAGATCCAGGACATGTATACGAGCAGTACTTC,CASSVDPGHVYEQYF
NA,TRBD2,TRBJ2-3,TRBV10-1,TGCGCCAGCAGTGATGGTAGCGGGGGGACTCCTAGCACAGATACGCAGTATTTT,CASSDGSGGTPSTDTQYF
NA,TRBD1,TRBJ1-2,TRBV6-1,TGTGCCAGCAGTGGCCCGGGACAGGGGTTCCCTAACTATGGCTACACCTTC,CASSGPGQGFPNYGYTF
NA,NA,TRBJ1-2,TRBV18,TGTGCCAGCTCACCCATAGCCGACGCTAACTATGGCTACACCTTC,CASSPIADANYGYTF
NA,TRBD1,TRBJ1-2,TRBV6-1,TGTGCCAGCAGCCCGGGACAGAGTAACTATGGCTACACCTTC,CASSPGQSNYGYTF
NA,NA,TRBJ1-1,TRBV19,TGTGCCAGTAGTATCCCGAGAGGGACTTTGAACACTGAAGCTTTCTTT,CASSIPRGTLNTEAFF
NA,NA,TRBJ1-5,TRBV12-5,TGTGCTAGTGGTTTGGCAACCGGGACATCTAACCAGCCCCAGCATTTT,CASGLATGTSNQPQHF
NA,NA,TRBJ1-6,TRBV7-9,TGTTCCAGCAGCTTTGTTCCTTTCTCCTATAATTCACCCCTCCACTTT,CSSSFVPFSYNSPLHF
few,NA,TRBJ1-4,TRBV9,TGTGCCAGCAGCCCCCAAGAGGGAGCAACTAATGAAAAACTGTTTTTT,CASSPQEGATNEKLFF
NA,TRBD1,TRBJ1-2,TRBV6-6,TGTGCCAGCAGTTACGCCGGGACAGGGGGTAACTATGGCTACACCTTC,CASSYAGTGGNYGYTF
NA,NA,TRBJ1-2,TRBV6-6,TGTGCCAGCAGTTATTTAGACTATGGCTACACCTTC,CASSYLDYGYTF
NA,TRBD1,TRBJ2-5,TRBV7-9,TGTGCCAGCAGCCCCTATAAGGGACAGGCCGAAGAGACCCAGTACTTC,CASSPYKGQAEETQYF
NA,TRBD2,TRBJ2-2,TRBV29-1,TGCAGCGTTGCGACTAGCGGGATGACCGGGGAGCTGTTTTTT,CSVATSGMTGELFF
NA,TRBD2,TRBJ2-2,TRBV5-1,TGCGCCAGCGGCCCAAGTCTGGTAGCGGGGGGCACCGGGGAGCTGTTTTTT,CASGPSLVAGGTGELFF
NA,TRBD2,TRBJ2-1,TRBV10-3,TGTGCCATCACCCCGACGGGAGGTCCCTCCTACAATGAGCAGTTCTTC,CAITPTGGPSYNEQFF
NA,TRBD2,TRBJ2-1,TRBV30,TGTGCCTGGAGGGCTAGCGGAGAGCAGTTCTTC,CAWRASGEQFF
few,TRBD1,TRBJ2-7,TRBV11-2,TGTGCCAGCACCAAGTTGGCCGGGACAGGGGGTGTCTACGAGCAGTACTTC,CASTKLAGTGGVYEQYF
few,TRBD1,TRBJ2-7,TRBV27,TGTGCCAGCAGGCGCGGGACAGGGTCGCACGAGCAGTACTTC,CASRRGTGSHEQYF
NA,TRBD2,TRBJ2-1,TRBV29-1,TGCAGCGTGGTGACTAGCGGGGGGAACAATGAGCAGTTCTTC,CSVVTSGGNNEQFF
NA,NA,TRBJ2-7,TRBV30,TGTGCCTGGAGTGTGGAGGACTACGAGCAGTACTTC,CAWSVEDYEQYF
few,NA,TRBJ2-7,TRBV29-1,TGCAGCGTCGCAACCAGGTCCTACGAGCAGTACTTC,CSVATRSYEQYF
once,NA,TRBJ2-1,TRBV4-2,TGTGCCAGCAGCCAGCTCCCCTCGGGCCAGAGGGACAATGAGCAGTTCTTC,CASSQLPSGQRDNEQFF
few,NA,TRBJ2-2,TRBV6-1,TGTGCCAGCAGTGGGGAAGGGAGTCGAGACACCGGGGAGCTGTTTTTT,CASSGEGSRDTGELFF
NA,NA,TRBJ2-7,TRBV19,TGTGCCAGTAGTATGGTCAGGATAGGGAGCTCCTACGAGCAGTACTTC,CASSMVRIGSSYEQYF
NA,TRBD1,TRBJ2-5,TRBV29-1,TGCAGCGTACACCAGACAGGGGGAAGGGAGACCCAGTACTTC,CSVHQTGGRETQYF
NA,TRBD1,TRBJ1-1,TRBV28,TGTGCCAGCAGGAAACAGGGGGCAAACACTGAAGCTTTCTTT,CASRKQGANTEAFF
NA,NA,TRBJ2-3,TRBV30,TGTGCCTGGAGTGGGTTTTTCCGAGGGGATACGCAGTATTTT,CAWSGFFRGDTQYF
NA,TRBD1,TRBJ2-5,TRBV5-1,TGCGCCAGCAGCTTGAGGACAGGGGGCGGGGAGACCCAGTACTTC,CASSLRTGGGETQYF